Listed below are T cell receptor beta chains from one sample, sequenced in a study of T cell changes during pregnancy in multiple sclerosis. Assay: immunoSEQ multiplex PCR; the TCRdb copy retains only in-frame clones and omits some. The sample consists of under 70,000 clones, roughly nine tenths of them appearing once. The sample in question was CD4+ T cells from peripheral blood mononuclear cells, obtained in the first trimester of pregnancy. The receptor source for this set is a female donor with multiple sclerosis, enrolled in a pregnancy study. Both conserved end residues are part of each CDR3. The D gene is left open where the match is weak. Clone size is stated in some rows and not others, as once, few, many or a class when expanded.

size: few; J: TRBJ2-5; D: TRBD2; V: TRBV27; DNA: TGTGCCAGCAGTTTAGCGGGGGGCACTACCCAAGAGACCCAGTACTTC; CDR3: CASSLAGGTTQETQYF
size: once; J: TRBJ1-1; D: -; V: TRBV6-5; DNA: TGTGCCAGCAGTTACTCAAGCGGGGTAGGCACTGAAGCTTTCTTT; CDR3: CASSYSSGVGTEAFF
size: -; J: TRBJ2-5; D: -; V: TRBV5-6; DNA: TGTGCCAGCAGGTCACGTAAGAGGATATGGGTCCAAGAGACCCAGTACTTC; CDR3: CASRSRKRIWVQETQYF
size: -; J: TRBJ1-4; D: -; V: TRBV4-1; DNA: TGCGCCAGCAGCCAAGATGGGGGGGGAGGTGAAAAACTGTTTTTT; CDR3: CASSQDGGGGEKLFF
size: -; J: TRBJ1-2; D: TRBD1; V: TRBV18; DNA: TGTGCCAGCTCACCCGAACAAGGGACAGGCTATGGCTACACCTTC; CDR3: CASSPEQGTGYGYTF
size: -; J: TRBJ1-4; D: -; V: TRBV18; DNA: TGTGCCAGCTCACCCCGGGTTAATAATGAAAAACTGTTTTTT; CDR3: CASSPRVNNEKLFF
size: -; J: TRBJ1-1; D: TRBD1; V: TRBV4-1; DNA: TGCGCCAGCAGCCAAGATAGGTCCAGACAGGGGCAAGGGGTGAACACTGAAGCTTTCTTT; CDR3: CASSQDRSRQGQGVNTEAFF
size: -; J: TRBJ1-3; D: TRBD1; V: TRBV29-1; DNA: TGCAGCGTCGCAGTGCCGGGACAGGGGTCTGGAAACACCATATATTTT; CDR3: CSVAVPGQGSGNTIYF
size: -; J: TRBJ2-3; D: -; V: TRBV18; DNA: TGTGCCAGCTCCCACCTAAGAGATACGCAGTATTTT; CDR3: CASSHLRDTQYF
size: -; J: TRBJ1-2; D: TRBD1; V: TRBV30; DNA: TGTGCCTTGGGGACGGGAAGACTGGGGACAGGGGATGGCTACACCTTC; CDR3: CALGTGRLGTGDGYTF
size: -; J: TRBJ2-3; D: TRBD1; V: TRBV5-1; DNA: TGCGCCAGCAGGGGGACAGGGGGCACAGATACGCAGTATTTT; CDR3: CASRGTGGTDTQYF
size: -; J: TRBJ1-2; D: -; V: TRBV6-5; DNA: TGTGCCAGCAGTTACAGCGGGGCCCCTAACTATGGCTACACCTTC; CDR3: CASSYSGAPNYGYTF
size: -; J: TRBJ2-5; D: -; V: TRBV19; DNA: TGTGCCAGTAGTGACAGAGTACTCCAAGAGACCCAGTACTTC; CDR3: CASSDRVLQETQYF
size: few; J: TRBJ1-1; D: TRBD1; V: TRBV4-2; DNA: TGTGCCAGCACCACAATCACAAGGACAGGGAACACTGAAGCTTTCTTT; CDR3: CASTTITRTGNTEAFF
size: -; J: TRBJ2-1; D: TRBD1; V: TRBV9; DNA: TGTGCCAGCACCAAGGGGGACAGGGGGTACAATGAGCAGTTCTTC; CDR3: CASTKGDRGYNEQFF
size: once; J: TRBJ1-3; D: TRBD1; V: TRBV5-1; DNA: TGCGCCAGCAGCTTGGGGATCTCGACAGGGTCTGGAAACACCATATATTTT; CDR3: CASSLGISTGSGNTIYF
size: -; J: TRBJ2-5; D: -; V: TRBV21-1; DNA: TGTGCCAGCAGCAAAGCCGTGGAGAGCCAAGAGACCCAGTACTTC; CDR3: CASSKAVESQETQYF
size: once; J: TRBJ1-5; D: -; V: TRBV27; DNA: TGTGCCAGCAGTCCCCGACAACCTTATAGCAATCAGCCCCAGCATTTT; CDR3: CASSPRQPYSNQPQHF
size: -; J: TRBJ2-2; D: -; V: TRBV7-2; DNA: TGTGCCAGCAGCTTGGAAAGGGGTCGGACCGGGGAGCTGTTTTTT; CDR3: CASSLERGRTGELFF
size: few; J: TRBJ2-2; D: -; V: TRBV12-5; DNA: TGTGCTAGTGGTTCCACAGGGTACACCGGGGAGCTGTTTTTT; CDR3: CASGSTGYTGELFF
size: -; J: TRBJ1-2; D: -; V: TRBV19; DNA: TGTGCCAGTATCGAGGCGGGATCTAACTATGGCTACACCTTC; CDR3: CASIEAGSNYGYTF
size: -; J: TRBJ2-4; D: -; V: TRBV18; DNA: TGTGCCAGCTCTACGGCACAGGTGGACATTCAGTACTTC; CDR3: CASSTAQVDIQYF
size: -; J: TRBJ1-6; D: -; V: TRBV2; DNA: TGTGCCAGCAGTTCGGGGGGTCCCGCCAATTCACCCCTCCACTTT; CDR3: CASSSGGPANSPLHF
size: -; J: TRBJ1-3; D: -; V: TRBV11-2; DNA: TGTGCCAGCTCCTCGAACGGTCAAATCTCTGGAAACACCATATATTTT; CDR3: CASSSNGQISGNTIYF
size: -; J: TRBJ1-4; D: -; V: TRBV10-3; DNA: TGTGCCATCAGTGCCCCGGGAAGGGAAAAACTGTTTTTT; CDR3: CAISAPGREKLFF
size: -; J: TRBJ2-5; D: TRBD2; V: TRBV7-2; DNA: TGTGCCAGCAGCTTAGGGGCCCGACTAGCGGAAGAGACCCAGTACTTC; CDR3: CASSLGARLAEETQYF
size: -; J: TRBJ2-1; D: -; V: TRBV6-5; DNA: TGTGCCAGCAGTTCACGACTCCTTCACAATGAGCAGTTCTTC; CDR3: CASSSRLLHNEQFF
size: -; J: TRBJ1-5; D: TRBD1; V: TRBV7-2; DNA: TGTGCCAGCAGCTTGACAGGGGGCAATCAGCCCCAGCATTTT; CDR3: CASSLTGGNQPQHF
size: -; J: TRBJ1-1; D: -; V: TRBV9; DNA: TGTGCCAGCAGCCTTCGTGCGGGGGACACTGAAGCTTTCTTT; CDR3: CASSLRAGDTEAFF
size: -; J: TRBJ1-4; D: TRBD1; V: TRBV7-2; DNA: TGTGCCAGCAGCGCTGACAGGGGGCGGGAAAAACTGTTTTTT; CDR3: CASSADRGREKLFF
size: few; J: TRBJ1-5; D: -; V: TRBV9; DNA: TGTGCCAGCAGCGTAGATGGAGGTAATCAGCCCCAGCATTTT; CDR3: CASSVDGGNQPQHF